Below are 17 T cell receptor beta chains sequenced from a single sample in a study of tissue T cells after allogeneic stem cell transplantation. Repertoires were generated with immunoSEQ multiplex PCR, while TCRdb's copy carries only in-frame clones and drops some. This table has more than 6,500 clones, 56% appearing once. Sequenced here: duodenum tissue, sampled at autopsy. The receptors here all came from a female donor over 55 with lung cancer.

J is TRBJ2-6 and V is TRBV5-8, with D unresolved. Germline lookup yields CDR1 SGHTS and CDR2 YDEGEE. V lost 4 bases, J lost 8 bases, and 19 bases lay in between. The CDR3 totals 16 residues. CDR3 nucleotide sequence: TGTGCCAGCAGCACCGGGTCCTTAATTGGAACCAACGTCCTGACTTTC. This encodes CASSTGSLIGTNVLTF.

The chain links TRBV9 to TRBJ2-1, with D perhaps TRBD2 (6 bases). Germline-derived CDR1 and CDR2 are SGDLS and YYNGEE. V lost 0 bases and J lost 5, with 12 bases in between. This CDR3 has 15 amino acids. The chain's CDR3 is CASSVDAGSHNEQFF. CDR3 in DNA: TGTGCCAGCAGCGTAGACGCGGGGTCGCACAATGAGCAGTTCTTC.

The chain combines TRBV5-4 with TRBJ2-3; D gene unclear. This CDR3 is 13 amino acids long. V was shortened by 5 bases and J by 5 bases, with 12 bases between the two germline ends. Germline CDR1 and CDR2: SGHNT and YYREEE (reference sequence). CDR3: CASRALEKDTQYF. The CDR3, as DNA: TGTGCCAGCAGAGCCCTGGAGAAAGATACGCAGTATTTT.

This clone was seen a handful of times. The rearrangement uses TRBV6-2 or TRBV6-3 and TRBJ1-1, with no clear D. CDR3 length: 14 residues. The V and J ends lost 5 bases and 0 bases respectively, with 10 bases between them. The germline V gene has CDR1 MNHEY and CDR2 SVGEGT. The CDR3 spells CASSPMRVNTEAFF. The CDR3 coding sequence is TGTGCCAGCAGTCCCATGCGGGTGAACACTGAAGCTTTCTTT.

The table lists this clone with a count of one. V gene TRBV12-3 or TRBV12-4 combines with J gene TRBJ1-2; D is possibly TRBD1 (5 bases). V lost 7 bases, J lost 4 bases, and 13 bases lay in between. The CDR3 totals 13 residues. The CDR3 DNA reads TGTGCCAGCACGTTGACAGAGATCTATGGCTACACCTTC. Translated, it gives CASTLTEIYGYTF.

This clone was seen only a few times. The genes are TRBV19 and TRBJ1-2; 7 bases align to TRBD1. The CDR3 is made up of 14 amino acids. The V and J ends lost 4 bases and 8 bases, in that order; junction bases with no gene match: 10. Germline loops: CDR1 LNHDA, CDR2 SQIVND (reference sequence). The CDR3 here is CASSRGQLTWGYTF. The CDR3 nucleotides read TGTGCCAGTAGTAGGGGACAGCTGACGTGGGGCTACACCTTC.

The chain carries TRBV5-1 and TRBJ2-2; the match to TRBD2 covers 9 bases. V was clipped by 3 bases and J by 4 bases; unmatched bases: 7. CDR1 is SGHRS and CDR2 is YFSETQ in the germline V gene. CDR3 length equals 16 residues. CDR3 sequence (DNA): TGCGCCAGCAGCTCCGGGACTAGCCTGGGCACCGGGGAGCTGTTTTTT. Amino acid sequence: CASSSGTSLGTGELFF.

The chain has TRBV6-5 and TRBJ2-7; D is uncertain. Germline lookup yields CDR1 MNHEY and CDR2 SVGAGI. V was trimmed by 6 bases and J by 2 bases, leaving 14 bases between them. The CDR3 loop spans 14 amino acids. CDR3 region: CASRVGISAYEQYF. The CDR3 DNA reads TGTGCCAGCAGGGTGGGGATTAGTGCCTACGAGCAGTACTTC.

V and J are TRBV4-2 and TRBJ1-1, with D possibly matching TRBD1 (6 bases). Germline V gene lookup returns CDR1 LGHNA and CDR2 YNFKEQ. CDR3 size: 19 residues. Trimming shortened V by 0 bases and J by 1 base, and 21 bases separated the two germline ends. This CDR3 is CASSQDIRGRHQGNTEAFF. The CDR3 DNA is TGTGCCAGCAGCCAAGATATTAGGGGGAGGCACCAAGGGAACACTGAAGCTTTCTTT.

This clone was seen once. V usage is TRBV7-3 and J usage is TRBJ2-3; D uncertain. The CDR3 is made up of 13 amino acids. Germline CDR1 and CDR2: SGHTA and FQGTGA. Trimming took off 1 base at V and 2 bases at J, with 4 bases between the two ends. The CDR3: CASSLRDTDTQYF. The CDR3 nucleotides are TGTGCCAGCAGCTTAAGGGACACAGATACGCAGTATTTT. Together with reference TRBV7-3 and TRBJ2-3, the CDR3 gives the full variable domain: GAGVSQTPSNKVTEKGKYVELRCDPISGHTALYWYRQSLGQGPEFLIYFQGTGAADDSGLPNDRFFAVRPEGSVSTLKIQRTERGDSAVYLCASSLRDTDTQYFGPGTRLTVL.

The chain recombines TRBV7-9 with TRBJ2-1; 14 bases line up with TRBD2. This CDR3 has 17 residues. From germline, CDR1 is SEHNR and CDR2 FQNEAQ (reference sequence). Trimming cost V 5 bases and J 5 bases; bases outside gene matches: 8. The CDR3 bases are TGTGCCAGCAGCCCACGGCGACTAGCGGGAGGGCACAATGAGCAGTTCTTC. As protein: CASSPRRLAGGHNEQFF.

The CDR3 sequence is CASSPVGRSEAFF. As DNA, the CDR3 is TGTGCCAGCAGCCCAGTGGGGCGGTCCGAAGCTTTCTTT. This chain connects TRBV11-3 to TRBJ1-1, with D possibly being TRBD1 (5 bases). Germline V gene data show CDR1 as SGHNT and CDR2 as YENEEA. The V and J ends lost 5 bases and 8 bases respectively, with 15 bases between them. The CDR3 runs to 13 residues.

The chain links TRBV5-1 to TRBJ2-5, with D maybe TRBD2 (5 bases). With 2 bases removed from V and 2 bases from J, the gap between germline ends came to 10 bases. Germline V gene sequence: CDR1 SGHRS, CDR2 YFSETQ. The CDR3 spans 14 residues. As DNA, the CDR3 is TGCGCCAGCAGCTTTCAACTAGATCAAGAGACCCAGTACTTC. It specifies CASSFQLDQETQYF.

This clone has only a few counts. This chain joins TRBV10-3 and TRBJ1-2; 7 bases match TRBD1. This CDR3 spans 14 amino acids. The germline gives CDR1 ENHRY, CDR2 SYGVKD. V shed 2 bases, J shed 3 bases, and the junction held 3 bases outside the gene matches. The CDR3 DNA reads as TGTGCCATCAGTGAGGCTGGGACAGACTATGGCTACACCTTC. Amino acids: CAISEAGTDYGYTF.

This clone was seen a few times. The chain carries TRBV11-2 and TRBJ2-1; 8 bases line up with TRBD2. The V gene end was trimmed by 1 base and the J gene end by 9 bases; junction bases not matched to a gene: 11. The CDR3 is 16 residues long. The germline CDR1 and CDR2 sequences are SGHAT and FQNNGV. This chain's CDR3 is CASSLAYGGAVGEQFF. The CDR3 DNA is TGTGCCAGCAGCTTAGCGTACGGGGGGGCCGTTGGTGAGCAGTTCTTC. Full variable domain (remainder filled in from reference TRBV11-2 and TRBJ2-1): EAGVAQSPRYKIIEKRQSVAFWCNPISGHATLYWYQQILGQGPKLLIQFQNNGVVDDSQLPKDRFSAERLKGVDSTLKIQPAKLEDSAVYLCASSLAYGGAVGEQFFGPGTRLTVL.

The CDR3, as DNA: TGTGCCAGCTCTATCGGCCACCCGAGGACCTACGAGCAGTACTTC. It is translated as CASSIGHPRTYEQYF. The rearrangement joins TRBV6-5 to TRBJ2-7; D ambiguous. CDR1 MNHEY and CDR2 SVGAGI come from the germline V gene. The V and J ends lost 8 bases and 2 bases respectively, with 19 bases between them. The CDR3 runs 15 residues.

The V and J genes are TRBV3-1 (or the pseudogene TRBV3-2) and TRBJ2-7, with 8 bases identical to TRBD2. The germline gives CDR1 LGHDT, CDR2 YNNKEL (reference sequence). Losses at the gene ends were 4 bases for V and 5 bases for J; bases not matched to a gene: 10. This CDR3 comprises 15 residues. This CDR3 is CASSRSGGGLHEQYF. The CDR3 DNA reads as TGTGCCAGCAGCCGCTCCGGGGGGGGACTCCACGAGCAGTACTTC.